This T cell receptor beta chain originates from a study of blood T cell repertoires in COVID-19 (dated by TCRdb to between 2020 and 2021). Regarding the research as a whole: Collaborator samples came from the United States, Italy and Spain and covered acute and convalescent phases of COVID-19. The material from the prospective study consisted of cDNA or gDNA derived from T cells, B-cell-depleted T cells, or PBMCs. Deeply sampled blood TCRbeta repertoires from subjects exposed to, actively infected with, or recovered from COVID-19 were included in the dataset. HLA class I and class II types, where available, came from metadata supplied by the sample provider rather than from assay-based typing. Samples were obtained from the ongoing ImmuneRACE study (first 160 participants) and from 1,254 subjects provided by 6 global collaborators. Sample metadata almost always included a de-identified subject ID, COVID-19 status, age in years and sex. The repertoires were released in a freely available public database intended as a resource for research on the immune response to SARS-CoV-2. Study-wide conclusions, independent of this receptor: The quantity of clinical and demographic metadata differed by source and by participant and was supplied without curation.

Collaborating institutions collected whole blood in K2EDTA tubes following their own protocols. For TCRbeta analysis, collaborators shipped samples as frozen whole blood, isolated PBMCs, or DNA extracted from either of those sample types. The CDR3 runs 15 amino acids, cysteine and phenylalanine included. Of all the DNA, just the CDR3 is kept, 45 bases in frame from base 1. V lost 0 bases and J lost 1 base, and the count of bases not matched to a germline gene is 3. For CDR1 and CDR2, the germline V gene lists SGHRS and YFSETQ. TCRbeta CDR3 regions were amplified from genomic DNA by means of the immunoSEQ Assay, a bias-controlled multiplex PCR. The published analysis was carried out like this. The number of nucleated cells in each sample was estimated by amplification of reference gene primers within the assay. To quantify the absolute abundance of each unique TCRbeta CDR3 rearrangement, sequence reads were collapsed and filtered. For each sample, productive Simpson clonality was calculated as the square root of Simpson's diversity index across productive rearrangements. Sourced from immuneACCESS, this table was stored by TCRdb with only in-frame sequences that have V and J called. A share of the clones is absent; for the studies checked, an unresolved V gene accounts for under half, and the remainder has no known explanation. V, J and clone size were drawn from that table, and D and trimming were deduced from the DNA. The sample contains about 100,000 clones, 80% to 90% of them found a single time. The ten top clones hold under 5.5% of the sample.

As for this clone: Its antigen has not been determined. No quality values exist for individual bases; no much larger clone is one base distant.

The source material was peripheral blood. The TCR comes from a human donor in a cohort sampled during active COVID-19. The V and J genes are TRBV5-1 and TRBJ2-7; 8 nucleotides in the junction match TRBD1. The nucleotides are TGCGCCAGCAGCTTGGACGGACAGGGTTCCTACGAGCAGTACTTC. This yields the protein CASSLDGQGSYEQYF.